These 21 T cell receptor beta chains came from one sample sequenced in a study of blood T cell repertoires in COVID-19. The repertoire was sequenced with immunoSEQ multiplex PCR; TCRdb's copy has only in-frame clones and lacks some. The table shows 120,000 or so clones, with more than 60% occurring only once. Sequences were obtained from peripheral blood. These receptor sequences come from a man in his 70s with acute or convalescent COVID-19.

V is TRBV4-1 and J is TRBJ1-2, with D possibly matching TRBD1 (6 bases). Germline V lookup: CDR1 MGHRA, CDR2 YSYEKL. V dropped 0 bases and J dropped 5 bases, with 13 bases sitting between them. This CDR3 has 15 residues. The DNA of the CDR3 is TGCGCCAGCAGCCAAGATGCAGTACAGGGATATGGCTACACCTTC. Its protein is CASSQDAVQGYGYTF.

The rearrangement joins TRBV18 to TRBJ2-2; 10 bases align to TRBD2. The length of the CDR3 is 17 residues. Trimming cost V 2 bases and J 8 bases; bases outside gene matches: 11. Germline V gene data show CDR1 as KGHSH and CDR2 as LQKENI. CDR3 in amino acids: CASSPSGAGGRMGELFF. CDR3 nucleotide sequence: TGTGCCAGCTCACCATCCGGAGCGGGAGGGAGAATGGGGGAGCTGTTTTTT.

This clone was detected only a few times. CDR3 amino acids: CASSYLGARSTDTQYF. The CDR3 nucleotides read TGTGCCAGCAGTTACCTGGGGGCTCGAAGCACAGATACGCAGTATTTT. This sequence joins TRBV6-2 or TRBV6-3 and TRBJ2-3; D is possibly TRBD1 (6 bases). This CDR3 is 16 amino acids long. Germline CDR1 reads MNHEY; CDR2 reads SVGEGT. V was clipped by 2 bases and J by 0 bases, with 12 bases between them.

The chain combines TRBV9 with TRBJ2-3; 13 bases are a match to TRBD2. Trimming at V came to 0 bases and at J to 5 bases, leaving 6 bases not matched to a gene. Germline V lookup: CDR1 SGDLS, CDR2 YYNGEE. The CDR3 contains 17 residues. The CDR3 DNA reads TGTGCCAGCAGCGTAGGAGAGACTAGCGGGGGGTTAGATACGCAGTATTTT. Translation gives CASSVGETSGGLDTQYF.

This clone was seen a few times. The chain combines TRBV30 with TRBJ1-5, with 9 positions matching TRBD1. The CDR3 is made up of 13 amino acids. Germline V lookup: CDR1 GTSNPN, CDR2 SVGIG (reference sequence). V shed 2 bases, J shed 5 bases, and the junction held 1 base outside the gene matches. CDR3 nucleotide sequence: TGTGCCTGGAGTAGACAGGGGGATCAGCCCCAGCATTTT. Translation gives CAWSRQGDQPQHF. The full variable domain, its missing parts supplied by reference TRBV30 and TRBJ1-5, is SQTIHQWPATLVQPVGSPLSLECTVEGTSNPNLYWYRQAAGRGLQLLFYSVGIGQISSEVPQNLSASRPQDRQFILSSKKLLLSDSGFYLCAWSRQGDQPQHFGDGTRLSIL.

The chain combines TRBV19 with TRBJ2-4; no clear D. CDR3 length equals 15 residues. CDR1 LNHDA and CDR2 SQIVND come from the germline V gene (reference sequence). Trimming left V 5 bases short and J 0 bases short, with 11 bases between. CDR3 coding DNA: TGTGCCAGTAGTTCAGGATTATTAGCCAAAAACATTCAGTACTTC. Its protein is CASSSGLLAKNIQYF.

V and J are TRBV5-1 and TRBJ2-7; TRBD1 is a possible D gene (6 bases). The CDR3 spans 14 residues. The V end was cut by 5 bases, the J end by 0 bases, with 12 bases between. Germline values: CDR1 SGHRS, CDR2 YFSETQ. This chain's CDR3 is CASRFRDTSYEQYF. The CDR3 nucleotides read TGCGCCAGCAGGTTCCGGGACACCTCCTACGAGCAGTACTTC.

The V gene is TRBV5-1, the J gene TRBJ2-3, with TRBD1 as a possible D gene (6 bases). The CDR3 runs to 16 residues. The germline V gene has CDR1 SGHRS and CDR2 YFSETQ. Between the trimmed V and J ends, which lost 4 bases and 0 bases, there was a span of 15 bases. Written as DNA, the CDR3 is TGCGCCAGCAGCATGTACAGGGATTCTAGCACAGATACGCAGTATTTT. Protein product: CASSMYRDSSTDTQYF.

V and J are TRBV19 and TRBJ2-7; the D gene is possibly TRBD2 (5 bases). V was trimmed by 6 bases and J by 3 bases, leaving 9 bases between them. The CDR3 covers 12 residues. Germline V lookup: CDR1 LNHDA, CDR2 SQIVND (reference sequence). CDR3 residues: CASRRGFYEQYF. CDR3 nucleotides: TGTGCCAGTAGACGGGGTTTCTACGAGCAGTACTTC.

This chain uses TRBV29-1 with TRBJ2-1, with D tentatively TRBD1 (6 bases). The CDR3 covers 16 residues. The V gene lost 4 bases and the J gene lost 3 bases, with 19 bases spanning the gap. Germline CDR1 is SQVTM and CDR2 is ANQGSEA. In DNA, the CDR3 is TGCAGCGTTGGGTTGGGGGCCTTCAAACTCTACAATGAGCAGTTCTTC. It is translated as CSVGLGAFKLYNEQFF.

The V gene is TRBV28, the J gene TRBJ2-2; D unclear. V dropped 3 bases and J dropped 1 base, with 12 bases sitting between them. Looked up from germline, CDR1 is MDHEN and CDR2 is SYDVKM. The CDR3 sequence is 16 residues long. The CDR3 spells CASSFPDSLNTGELFF. The CDR3 coding sequence is TGTGCCAGCAGTTTCCCCGACTCTTTGAACACCGGGGAGCTGTTTTTT. Based on the CDR3 plus reference TRBV28 and TRBJ2-2, the full variable domain is DVKVTQSSRYLVKRTGEKVFLECVQDMDHENMFWYRQDPGLGLRLIYFSYDVKMKEKGDIPEGYSVSREKKERFSLILESASTNQTSMYLCASSFPDSLNTGELFFGEGSRLTVL.

This clone was counted only a few times. This chain uses TRBV2 with TRBJ2-5; TRBD1 aligns across 8 bases. The CDR3 loop spans 15 amino acids. Unmatched junction bases numbered 13, after V lost 8 bases and J lost 5 bases. In germline, CDR1 is SNHLY, CDR2 FYNNEI. The CDR3 loop reads CASQSSAGGGETQYF. Here the CDR3 DNA reads TGTGCCAGCCAATCTTCGGCAGGGGGCGGTGAGACCCAGTACTTC.

The DNA of the CDR3 is TGTGCCTGGAGTTTGGGGACAGTCCGAATCACTGAAGCTTTCTTT. Encoded protein: CAWSLGTVRITEAFF. The chain has TRBV30 and TRBJ1-1; 7 positions match TRBD1. CDR3 length: 15 residues. After removal of 2 bases from V and 4 bases from J, the junction contained 10 bases not matched to a gene. Germline CDR1 reads GTSNPN; CDR2 reads SVGIG (reference sequence). The variable domain in full, with the rest retrieved from reference TRBV30 and TRBJ1-1, is SQTIHQWPATLVQPVGSPLSLECTVEGTSNPNLYWYRQAAGRGLQLLFYSVGIGQISSEVPQNLSASRPQDRQFILSSKKLLLSDSGFYLCAWSLGTVRITEAFFGQGTRLTVV.

The chain carries TRBV5-1 and TRBJ2-2; 11 bases are a match to TRBD1. The germline V gene has CDR1 SGHRS and CDR2 YFSETQ. The trim removed 4 bases at V and 4 bases at J, leaving 9 bases unmatched. The CDR3 has 17 residues. CDR3 loop: CASSEWTGGAGTGELFF. The CDR3 DNA follows: TGCGCCAGCAGCGAATGGACAGGGGGCGCAGGCACCGGGGAGCTGTTTTTT.

V is TRBV30 and J is TRBJ2-4; perhaps TRBD1 as D (5 bases). CDR1 GTSNPN and CDR2 SVGIG come from the germline V gene (reference sequence). This CDR3 is built from 14 residues. The V and J ends lost 0 bases and 3 bases respectively, with 9 bases between them. CDR3 sequence reads: CAWSVGVSKNIQYF. CDR3 in DNA: TGTGCCTGGAGTGTAGGGGTCAGCAAAAACATTCAGTACTTC.

The genes are TRBV11-3 and TRBJ2-2; D is unclear. CDR3 length equals 13 residues. Germline V lookup: CDR1 SGHNT, CDR2 YENEEA. V lost 1 base and J lost 7, with 7 bases in between. CDR3 residues: CASSLVFNGELFF. DNA of the CDR3: TGTGCCAGCAGCTTAGTTTTCAACGGGGAGCTGTTTTTT.

The V and J genes are TRBV4-2 and TRBJ1-4; D unclear. CDR1 and CDR2 from the germline V gene are LGHNA and YNFKEQ. V was pared by 4 bases and J by 5 bases, with 14 bases between. The CDR3 is 15 residues long. CDR3 nucleotide sequence: TGTGCCAGCAGCCTACCCCCGGGAGGGAATGAAAAACTGTTTTTT. Protein: CASSLPPGGNEKLFF.

The rearrangement joins TRBV15 to TRBJ2-5, with D possibly matching TRBD2 (6 bases). The V gene's germline CDR1 is LNHNV and CDR2 YYDKDF (reference sequence). CDR3 length: 15 amino acids. Deletions cut 0 bases from V and 5 bases from J, with 13 bases between. CDR3 coding DNA: TGTGCCACCAGCAGAGATCTGGGACGGGGGGAGACCCAGTACTTC. Its translation: CATSRDLGRGETQYF.

This clone was counted a few times. The DNA of the CDR3 is TGTGCCAGCAGCATCGATAGGGGTGGGATGAACACTGAAGCTTTCTTT. This sequence encodes CASSIDRGGMNTEAFF. The V and J genes are TRBV13 and TRBJ1-1, with D perhaps TRBD1 (5 bases). The ends were cut back, 5 bases at V and 0 bases at J, with 16 bases in the middle. Germline V lookup: CDR1 PRHDT, CDR2 FYEKMQ (reference sequence). This CDR3 is 16 amino acids long.

This rearrangement joins TRBV10-3 to TRBJ2-1, with TRBD2 matching over 12 bases. The junction had 5 bases not matched to a gene; V was cut back by 6 bases and J by 2 bases. Per the germline V gene, CDR1 is ENHRY and CDR2 is SYGVKD. CDR3 length: 16 residues. CDR3 region: CAISWTSGETYNEQFF. The CDR3 DNA reads as TGTGCCATCAGCTGGACTAGCGGGGAAACCTACAATGAGCAGTTCTTC.

The chain recombines TRBV7-3 with TRBJ2-1; the match to TRBD1 covers 9 bases. Germline lookup yields CDR1 SGHTA and CDR2 FQGTGA. V was pared by 3 bases and J by 10 bases, with 7 bases of the junction left unmatched. The CDR3 has 14 amino acids. For the CDR3, the DNA is TGTGCCAGCAGCTTCGGGACAGGGTGGGGCGAGCAGTTCTTC. This translates into CASSFGTGWGEQFF.